This TCR beta chain was observed in a study of response to subunit inactivated influenza vaccine. Study-level points and caveats: It was suggested by the authors that few new T cells are recruited by each seasonal influenza vaccination.

Using its own MiXCR run on the RT-PCR reads, TCRdb lists one record per CDR3 protein. The data show 300,000 to 350,000 distinct CDR3 sequences, 20% to 25% seen once. In germline, CDR1 is KGHDR, CDR2 SFDVKD. Trimming stripped 5 bases from V and 4 bases from J, with 8 bases between. The CDR3 has 13 residues. On this clonotype itself: What it binds is unknown.

The specimen was PBMCs from blood, collected 21 months after vaccination. The sequence was collected from a man between 50 and 75 years old who received an inactivated influenza vaccine. V and J are TRBV24-1 and TRBJ2-1; D gene ambiguous. The CDR3 DNA follows: TGTGCCACCAGTGTTTCCAGGTACAATGAGCAGTTCTTC. Protein product: CATSVSRYNEQFF.